This is a list of T cell receptor beta chains from one sample in a study of blood T cell repertoires in COVID-19. The assay was immunoSEQ multiplex PCR, and TCRdb's table has in-frame clones only and misses some. The table records approximately 210,000 clones, almost 85% of them present only once. Sequenced input: peripheral blood. The receptors stem from a woman aged 40 to 50 with acute or convalescent COVID-19. Each CDR3 is given with its conserved first and last residue. Fields, in order: V gene, clone size, J gene, D gene, CDR3 DNA, CDR3 protein. D genes are given only for firm matches. Clone size is not always given. Where it is, it says once, few, many or a class for expanded clones.

v_call: TRBV6-2/TRBV6-3
clone_size: few
j_call: TRBJ2-7
d_call: TRBD1
cdr3_nt: TGTGCCAGCAGTTACGAAAGAGACAGGGGGAAATACGAGCAGTACTTC
cdr3_aa: CASSYERDRGKYEQYF

v_call: TRBV19
clone_size: -
j_call: TRBJ1-4
d_call: -
cdr3_nt: TGTGCCAGTAGTACTGGAGGGACAACTAATGAAAAACTGTTTTTT
cdr3_aa: CASSTGGTTNEKLFF

v_call: TRBV4-2
clone_size: -
j_call: TRBJ1-3
d_call: -
cdr3_nt: TGTGCCAGCAGCCAATCCCCCTTCTCTGGAAACACCATATATTTT
cdr3_aa: CASSQSPFSGNTIYF

v_call: TRBV7-9
clone_size: -
j_call: TRBJ2-4
d_call: -
cdr3_nt: TGTGCCAGCAGCTTAGTAGAAAACATTCAGTACTTC
cdr3_aa: CASSLVENIQYF

v_call: TRBV5-1
clone_size: -
j_call: TRBJ1-1
d_call: -
cdr3_nt: TGCGCCAGCAGCTTTGCCGGGACATCGAACACTGAAGCTTTCTTT
cdr3_aa: CASSFAGTSNTEAFF

v_call: TRBV7-2
clone_size: -
j_call: TRBJ2-1
d_call: -
cdr3_nt: TGTGCCAGCAGCTCGATCGGTAGTTTCTTCGACAATGAGCAGTTCTTC
cdr3_aa: CASSSIGSFFDNEQFF

v_call: TRBV18
clone_size: -
j_call: TRBJ1-2
d_call: -
cdr3_nt: TGTGCCAGCTCACCGCGGGAGTATGGCTACACCTTC
cdr3_aa: CASSPREYGYTF

v_call: TRBV5-1
clone_size: -
j_call: TRBJ2-1
d_call: -
cdr3_nt: TGCGCCAGCAGCCCGGGGGGCGCCAGCTCCTACAATGAGCAGTTCTTC
cdr3_aa: CASSPGGASSYNEQFF

v_call: TRBV14
clone_size: -
j_call: TRBJ2-1
d_call: -
cdr3_nt: TGTGCCAGCAGCCAAGACCGAGGGAGGTACAATGAGCAGTTCTTC
cdr3_aa: CASSQDRGRYNEQFF

v_call: TRBV5-5
clone_size: once
j_call: TRBJ2-1
d_call: TRBD1
cdr3_nt: TGTGCCAGCAGCTTTGTAGGACAGGGAACCTACAATGAGCAGTTCTTC
cdr3_aa: CASSFVGQGTYNEQFF

v_call: TRBV6-4
clone_size: -
j_call: TRBJ2-1
d_call: TRBD2
cdr3_nt: TGTGCCAGCAGTGAGTCAGCGGGGGCCTACAATGAGCAGTTCTTC
cdr3_aa: CASSESAGAYNEQFF

v_call: TRBV3-1/TRBV3-2
clone_size: -
j_call: TRBJ2-7
d_call: TRBD1
cdr3_nt: TGTGCCAGCAGCCAAGATGGGACAGGGGGGGACGAGCAGTACTTC
cdr3_aa: CASSQDGTGGDEQYF

v_call: TRBV11-2
clone_size: -
j_call: TRBJ2-6
d_call: TRBD1
cdr3_nt: TGTGCCAGCAGCCCGAGGACAGGAGACTCTGGGGCCAACGTCCTGACTTTC
cdr3_aa: CASSPRTGDSGANVLTF

v_call: TRBV10-3
clone_size: -
j_call: TRBJ2-3
d_call: -
cdr3_nt: TGTGCCATCAGTGACCCTAGCTCGGCAGATACGCAGTATTTT
cdr3_aa: CAISDPSSADTQYF

v_call: TRBV30
clone_size: -
j_call: TRBJ1-1
d_call: -
cdr3_nt: TGTGCCTGGAATTCGTACAGCTACACTGAAGCTTTCTTT
cdr3_aa: CAWNSYSYTEAFF

v_call: TRBV5-6
clone_size: -
j_call: TRBJ1-5
d_call: -
cdr3_nt: TGTGCCAGCAGCTTTGGGTCTGGGGGCAAACAGCCCCAGCATTTT
cdr3_aa: CASSFGSGGKQPQHF

v_call: TRBV10-2
clone_size: -
j_call: TRBJ2-7
d_call: -
cdr3_nt: TGCGCCAGCAGTGAGTCCGGGGATCCCTACGAGCAGTACTTC
cdr3_aa: CASSESGDPYEQYF

v_call: TRBV7-3
clone_size: -
j_call: TRBJ2-3
d_call: -
cdr3_nt: TGTGCCAGCAGTCCCGACTTCCTGGGTACGCAGTATTTT
cdr3_aa: CASSPDFLGTQYF

v_call: TRBV14
clone_size: -
j_call: TRBJ2-1
d_call: TRBD1
cdr3_nt: TGTGCCAGCAGCCAAGGACAGGGGGCGCGGCAGTTCTTC
cdr3_aa: CASSQGQGARQFF

v_call: TRBV27
clone_size: -
j_call: TRBJ1-1
d_call: TRBD1
cdr3_nt: TGTGCCAGCAGTTCACAGGGGGGAACTGAAGCTTTCTTT
cdr3_aa: CASSSQGGTEAFF

v_call: TRBV6-5
clone_size: -
j_call: TRBJ1-1
d_call: -
cdr3_nt: TGTGCCAGCAGTTACGACAGGACGAACACTGAAGCTTTCTTT
cdr3_aa: CASSYDRTNTEAFF

v_call: TRBV7-9
clone_size: once
j_call: TRBJ2-2
d_call: -
cdr3_nt: TGTGCCAGCAGCTTGCCAACAGGGAGCTGGACCGGGGAGCTGTTTTTT
cdr3_aa: CASSLPTGSWTGELFF

v_call: TRBV5-1
clone_size: -
j_call: TRBJ2-2
d_call: TRBD2
cdr3_nt: TGCGCCAGCAGCCCCGGACTAGCGGGGGGTTATATGCGAGGCACCGGGGAGCTGTTTTTT
cdr3_aa: CASSPGLAGGYMRGTGELFF

v_call: TRBV10-3
clone_size: -
j_call: TRBJ2-7
d_call: -
cdr3_nt: TGTGCCATCAGTGATGCGCTAGCCTACGAGCAGTACTTC
cdr3_aa: CAISDALAYEQYF

v_call: TRBV13
clone_size: once
j_call: TRBJ2-3
d_call: TRBD2
cdr3_nt: TGTGCCAGCAGCTCGGGACTAGTGGATACGCAGTATTTT
cdr3_aa: CASSSGLVDTQYF

v_call: TRBV4-1
clone_size: -
j_call: TRBJ1-2
d_call: -
cdr3_nt: TGCGCCAGCAGCCAAGTCAGCCCGGGGAATAACTATGGCTACACCTTC
cdr3_aa: CASSQVSPGNNYGYTF

v_call: TRBV11-3
clone_size: -
j_call: TRBJ2-1
d_call: TRBD2
cdr3_nt: TGTGCCAGCAGCTTAGTCACTAGCGGGAGGGGTGAGCAGTTCTTC
cdr3_aa: CASSLVTSGRGEQFF

v_call: TRBV24-1
clone_size: once
j_call: TRBJ1-5
d_call: TRBD1
cdr3_nt: TGTGCCACGGGGGGGACAGGGGATCAGCCCCAGCATTTT
cdr3_aa: CATGGTGDQPQHF

v_call: TRBV27
clone_size: -
j_call: TRBJ1-1
d_call: TRBD1
cdr3_nt: TGTGCCAGCAGTTGGACAGGTATGAACACTGAAGCTTTCTTT
cdr3_aa: CASSWTGMNTEAFF

v_call: TRBV5-6
clone_size: -
j_call: TRBJ2-2
d_call: -
cdr3_nt: TGTGCCAGCAGCAGGGTAGGGGGGGCGACCACCGGGGAGCTGTTTTTT
cdr3_aa: CASSRVGGATTGELFF

v_call: TRBV13
clone_size: -
j_call: TRBJ2-5
d_call: -
cdr3_nt: TGTGCCAGCAGCTTAGGACTACAAGAGACCCAGTACTTC
cdr3_aa: CASSLGLQETQYF

v_call: TRBV7-6
clone_size: -
j_call: TRBJ2-2
d_call: -
cdr3_nt: TGTGCCAGCAGCCTTAGCCGGTCGGCGAACACCGGGGAGCTGTTTTTT
cdr3_aa: CASSLSRSANTGELFF

v_call: TRBV27
clone_size: once
j_call: TRBJ2-7
d_call: TRBD2
cdr3_nt: TGTGCCAGCAGTCCCTCTAGCGGCGACCTCTACGAGCAGTACTTC
cdr3_aa: CASSPSSGDLYEQYF

v_call: TRBV11-2
clone_size: -
j_call: TRBJ2-3
d_call: TRBD2
cdr3_nt: TGTGCCAGCAGCTCGCTCTTAGCGGGAGGGCTCCATACGCAGTATTTT
cdr3_aa: CASSSLLAGGLHTQYF

v_call: TRBV29-1
clone_size: -
j_call: TRBJ2-7
d_call: -
cdr3_nt: TGCAGCGTTTGGGGGAAGGGGGACGAGCAGTACTTC
cdr3_aa: CSVWGKGDEQYF

v_call: TRBV19
clone_size: once
j_call: TRBJ1-1
d_call: -
cdr3_nt: TGTGCCAGTAGTTATCAGGGGAACACTGAAGCTTTCTTT
cdr3_aa: CASSYQGNTEAFF

v_call: TRBV11-2
clone_size: -
j_call: TRBJ1-5
d_call: TRBD1
cdr3_nt: TGTGCCAGCAGCTTAGGGACAGGGCCTCACCAGCCCCAGCATTTT
cdr3_aa: CASSLGTGPHQPQHF

v_call: TRBV27
clone_size: -
j_call: TRBJ2-1
d_call: -
cdr3_nt: TGTGCCAGCAGTTTAAGGGGGTTAAACAATGAGCAGTTCTTC
cdr3_aa: CASSLRGLNNEQFF

v_call: TRBV10-2
clone_size: -
j_call: TRBJ1-2
d_call: -
cdr3_nt: TGCGCCAGCAGTGACACAGGGTCCTATGGCTACACCTTC
cdr3_aa: CASSDTGSYGYTF

v_call: TRBV7-9
clone_size: -
j_call: TRBJ2-3
d_call: TRBD2
cdr3_nt: TGTGCCAGCAGGGGACTAAGCAGGGATACGCAGTATTTT
cdr3_aa: CASRGLSRDTQYF

v_call: TRBV7-9
clone_size: -
j_call: TRBJ1-2
d_call: -
cdr3_nt: TGTGCCAGCAGCTCCAAAGGGAGTGGCTACACCTTC
cdr3_aa: CASSSKGSGYTF

v_call: TRBV10-1
clone_size: -
j_call: TRBJ2-7
d_call: TRBD1
cdr3_nt: TGCGCCAGCAGGGGCGGGACAGGGTTTTACGAGCAGTACTTC
cdr3_aa: CASRGGTGFYEQYF

v_call: TRBV6-5
clone_size: few
j_call: TRBJ1-4
d_call: -
cdr3_nt: TGTGCCAGCAGTTGGGGCGGTTCGGCTAATGAAAAACTGTTTTTT
cdr3_aa: CASSWGGSANEKLFF

v_call: TRBV5-1
clone_size: once
j_call: TRBJ2-3
d_call: -
cdr3_nt: TGCGCCAGCAGCTTGGCCTTGGGAGCTGCAGATACGCAGTATTTT
cdr3_aa: CASSLALGAADTQYF

v_call: TRBV7-6
clone_size: -
j_call: TRBJ1-2
d_call: TRBD1
cdr3_nt: TGTGCCAGCAGCTTAGGACAGGGGGGGGCTGGCTACACCTTC
cdr3_aa: CASSLGQGGAGYTF